These T cell receptor beta chains were read from a single sample in a study of cytomegalovirus exposure and HLA in healthy donors. Some clones are missing from TCRdb's copy, which holds only in-frame ones; the method was immunoSEQ multiplex PCR. Seen here are about 180,000 clones, over 75% observed once, and the top ten hold around 2.5%. The specimen was PBMCs. These receptors all stem from a man aged 55 to 70 in good health and CMV-seronegative. Each CDR3 is given with its conserved first and last residue. D genes are given only for firm matches.

TRBJ2-7 - TRBV4-2 CAKRILPIYEQYF
TRBJ2-5 TRBD2 TRBV6-5 CASSGGVQETQYF
TRBJ2-1 TRBD2 TRBV5-1 CASSLAGGAYNEQFF
TRBJ2-1 TRBD2 TRBV7-6 CASSLLSSGSRNEQFF
TRBJ2-1 - TRBV19 CASSFYNEQFF
TRBJ1-1 - TRBV23-1 CASSQKPETVLNTEAFF
TRBJ2-3 TRBD2 TRBV9 CASSVAASSGFTSTDTQYF
TRBJ1-3 - TRBV11-2 CASSLPGTLNSGNTIYF
TRBJ2-5 - TRBV18 CASSPKALPGETQYF
TRBJ2-6 - TRBV27 CASMFQGLDGANVLTF
TRBJ1-3 - TRBV9 CASSVDQGYSSGNTIYF
TRBJ1-4 - TRBV19 CASSLIDRDGEKLFF
TRBJ2-1 TRBD1 TRBV10-3 CAISARRDRDPEQFF
TRBJ1-5 - TRBV18 CASSPGQNQPQHF
TRBJ2-3 - TRBV7-2 CASSSRQSSTDTQYF
TRBJ1-5 TRBD1 TRBV29-1 CSVQGADDQPQHF